This T cell receptor beta chain was documented in a study of Tregs in tolerant kidney transplant recipients. About the research overall: Related graft donors supplied nonmyeloablative bone marrow transplants, and mixed chimerism was transient.

Study-level points and caveats: This study did not directly address biological reproducibility. The small number of patients limits these findings pending further validation.

The data were produced by immunoSEQ multiplex PCR, yet TCRdb's version contains in-frame clones alone and is incomplete. There are about 77,000 clones in the sample; about 98% occur only once, and 0.55% to 0.6% lies in the top ten. Germline V gives CDR1 LNHDA, CDR2 SQIVND (reference sequence). This CDR3 spans 13 amino acids. With V trimmed by 3 bases and J by 8 bases, 3 bases remained unmatched. Unstimulated Tregs (CD4+CD25+CD127-) and CD4+CD25- non-Tregs were sorted from PBMCs. Details on this clone: What it binds is not known.

The source was CD4+ T cells from blood, collected before the transplant. This sequence joins TRBV19 and TRBJ1-4; 7 bases agree with TRBD1. The clonotype was recovered from a human donor who received a combined kidney and bone marrow transplant. Written as DNA, the CDR3 is TGTGCCAGTAGTATTACAGGGGAAGAAAAACTGTTTTTT. It is translated as CASSITGEEKLFF. Full variable domain (missing parts from reference TRBV19 and TRBJ1-4): DGGITQSPKYLFRKEGQNVTLSCEQNLNHDAMYWYRQDPGQGLRLIYYSQIVNDFQKGDIAEGYSVSREKKESFPLTVTSAQKNPTAFYLCASSITGEEKLFFGSGTQLSVL.